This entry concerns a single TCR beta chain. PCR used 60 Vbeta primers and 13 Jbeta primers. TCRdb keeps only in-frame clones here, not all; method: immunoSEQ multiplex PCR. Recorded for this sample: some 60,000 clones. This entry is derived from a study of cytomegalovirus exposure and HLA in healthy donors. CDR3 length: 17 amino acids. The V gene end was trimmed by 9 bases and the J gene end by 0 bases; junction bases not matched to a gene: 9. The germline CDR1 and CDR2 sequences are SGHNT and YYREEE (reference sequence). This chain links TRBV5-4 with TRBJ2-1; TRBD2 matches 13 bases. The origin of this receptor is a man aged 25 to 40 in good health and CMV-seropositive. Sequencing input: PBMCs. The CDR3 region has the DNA TGTGCCACCACCGGGACTAGCGGGGCTAGCTCCTACAATGAGCAGTTCTTC. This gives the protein CATTGTSGASSYNEQFF.